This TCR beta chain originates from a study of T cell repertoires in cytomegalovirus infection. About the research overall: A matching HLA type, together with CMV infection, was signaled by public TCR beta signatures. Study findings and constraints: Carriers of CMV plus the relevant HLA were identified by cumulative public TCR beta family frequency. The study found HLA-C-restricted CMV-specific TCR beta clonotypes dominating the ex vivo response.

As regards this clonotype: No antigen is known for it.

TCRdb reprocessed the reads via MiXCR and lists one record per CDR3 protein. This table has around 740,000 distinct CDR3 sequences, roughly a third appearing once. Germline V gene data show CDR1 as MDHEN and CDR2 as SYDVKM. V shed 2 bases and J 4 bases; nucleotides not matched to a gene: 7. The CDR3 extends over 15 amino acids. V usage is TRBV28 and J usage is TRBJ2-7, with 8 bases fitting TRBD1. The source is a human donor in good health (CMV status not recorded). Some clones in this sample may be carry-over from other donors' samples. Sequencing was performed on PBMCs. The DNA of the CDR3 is TGTGCCAGCAGTTTAAGTGTCAGGGGGCCGTACGAGCAGTACTTC. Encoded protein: CASSLSVRGPYEQYF.